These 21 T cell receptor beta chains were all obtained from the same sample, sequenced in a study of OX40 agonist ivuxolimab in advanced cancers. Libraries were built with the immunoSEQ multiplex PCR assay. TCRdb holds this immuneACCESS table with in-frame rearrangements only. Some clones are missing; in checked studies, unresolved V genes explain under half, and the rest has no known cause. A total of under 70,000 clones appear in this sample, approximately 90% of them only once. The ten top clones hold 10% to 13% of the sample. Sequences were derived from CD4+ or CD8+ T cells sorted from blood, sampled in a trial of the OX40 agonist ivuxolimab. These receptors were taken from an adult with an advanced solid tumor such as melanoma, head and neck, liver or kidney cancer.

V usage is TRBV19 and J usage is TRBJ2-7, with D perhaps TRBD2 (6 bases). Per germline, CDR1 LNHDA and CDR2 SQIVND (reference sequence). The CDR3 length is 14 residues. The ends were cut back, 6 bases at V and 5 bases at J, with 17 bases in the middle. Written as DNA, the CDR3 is TGTGCCAGTAGAAGAGGGACTCTAAGGGACGAGCAGTACTTC. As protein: CASRRGTLRDEQYF.

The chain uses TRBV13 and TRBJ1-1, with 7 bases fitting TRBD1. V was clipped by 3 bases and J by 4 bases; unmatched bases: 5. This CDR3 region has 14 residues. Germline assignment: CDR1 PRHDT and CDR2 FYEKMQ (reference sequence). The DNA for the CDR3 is TGTGCCAGCAGCTTCGGCAGGGGGGTCACTGAAGCTTTCTTT. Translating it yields CASSFGRGVTEAFF.

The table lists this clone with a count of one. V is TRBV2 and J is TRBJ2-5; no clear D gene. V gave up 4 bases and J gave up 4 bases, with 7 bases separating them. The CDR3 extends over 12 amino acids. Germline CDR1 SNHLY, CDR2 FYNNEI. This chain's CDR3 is CASSGSAETQYF. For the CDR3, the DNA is TGTGCCAGCAGTGGAAGCGCAGAGACCCAGTACTTC.

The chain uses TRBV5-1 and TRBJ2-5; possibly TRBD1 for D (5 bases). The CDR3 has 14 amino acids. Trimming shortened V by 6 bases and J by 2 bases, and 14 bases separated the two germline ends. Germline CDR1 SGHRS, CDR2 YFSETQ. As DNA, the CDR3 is TGCGCCAGCACCCGGGCAGGGCTACAAGAGACCCAGTACTTC. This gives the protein CASTRAGLQETQYF.

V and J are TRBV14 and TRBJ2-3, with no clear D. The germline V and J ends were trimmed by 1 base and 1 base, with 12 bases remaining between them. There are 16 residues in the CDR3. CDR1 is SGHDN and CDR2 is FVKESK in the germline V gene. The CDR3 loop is CASSQGLGKGTDTQYF. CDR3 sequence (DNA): TGTGCCAGCAGCCAAGGTCTGGGAAAGGGCACAGATACGCAGTATTTT.

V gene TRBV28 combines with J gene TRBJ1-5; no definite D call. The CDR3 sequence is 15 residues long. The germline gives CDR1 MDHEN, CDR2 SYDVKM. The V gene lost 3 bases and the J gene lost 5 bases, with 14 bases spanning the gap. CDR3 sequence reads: CASSLASGSDQPQHF. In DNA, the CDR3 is TGTGCCAGCAGTTTGGCTTCGGGAAGCGATCAGCCCCAGCATTTT. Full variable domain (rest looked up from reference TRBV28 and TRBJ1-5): DVKVTQSSRYLVKRTGEKVFLECVQDMDHENMFWYRQDPGLGLRLIYFSYDVKMKEKGDIPEGYSVSREKKERFSLILESASTNQTSMYLCASSLASGSDQPQHFGDGTRLSIL.

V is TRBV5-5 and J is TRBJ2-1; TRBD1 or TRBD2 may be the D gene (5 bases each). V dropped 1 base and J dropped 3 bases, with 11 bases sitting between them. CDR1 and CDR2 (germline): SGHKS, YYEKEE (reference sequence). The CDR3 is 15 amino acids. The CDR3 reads CASSLRGDRYNEQFF. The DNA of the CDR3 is TGTGCCAGCAGCTTGAGAGGGGACCGCTACAATGAGCAGTTCTTC.

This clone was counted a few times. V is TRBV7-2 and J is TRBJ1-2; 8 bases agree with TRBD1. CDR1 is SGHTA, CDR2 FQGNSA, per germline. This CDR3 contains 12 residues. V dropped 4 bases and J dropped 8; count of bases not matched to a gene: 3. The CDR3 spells CASSWDRTGYTF. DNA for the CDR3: TGTGCCAGCAGCTGGGACAGGACGGGCTACACCTTC.

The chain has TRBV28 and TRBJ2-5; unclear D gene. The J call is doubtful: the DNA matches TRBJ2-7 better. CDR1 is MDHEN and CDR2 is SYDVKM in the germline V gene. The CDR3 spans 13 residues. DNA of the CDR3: TGTGCCAGCAGTTTACACACGCCCTACGAGCAGTACTTC. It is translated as CASSLHTPYEQYF.

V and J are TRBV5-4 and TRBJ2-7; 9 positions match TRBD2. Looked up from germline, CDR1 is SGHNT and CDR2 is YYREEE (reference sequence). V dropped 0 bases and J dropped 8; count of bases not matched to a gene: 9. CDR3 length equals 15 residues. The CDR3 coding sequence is TGTGCCAGCAGCTTGGCGGCGGGAGGGCCTGATCAGCAGTACTTC. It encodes CASSLAAGGPDQQYF.

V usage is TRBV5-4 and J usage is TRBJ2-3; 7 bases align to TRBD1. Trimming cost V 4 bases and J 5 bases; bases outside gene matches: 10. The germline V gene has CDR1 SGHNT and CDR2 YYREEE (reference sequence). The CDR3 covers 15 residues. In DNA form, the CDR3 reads TGTGCCAGCAGCCGTGGGACAGCGAGTATAGATACGCAGTATTTT. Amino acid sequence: CASSRGTASIDTQYF. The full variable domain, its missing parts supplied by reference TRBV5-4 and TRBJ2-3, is ETGVTQSPTHLIKTRGQQVTLRCSSQSGHNTVSWYQQALGQGPQFIFQYYREEENGRGNFPPRFSGLQFPNYSSELNVNALELDDSALYLCASSRGTASIDTQYFGPGTRLTVL.

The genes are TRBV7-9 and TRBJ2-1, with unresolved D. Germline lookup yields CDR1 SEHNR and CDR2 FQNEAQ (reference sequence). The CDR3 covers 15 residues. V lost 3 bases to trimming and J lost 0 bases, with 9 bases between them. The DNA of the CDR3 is TGTGCCAGCAGCTTGAAAAGCGCCTCCTACAATGAGCAGTTCTTC. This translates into CASSLKSASYNEQFF.

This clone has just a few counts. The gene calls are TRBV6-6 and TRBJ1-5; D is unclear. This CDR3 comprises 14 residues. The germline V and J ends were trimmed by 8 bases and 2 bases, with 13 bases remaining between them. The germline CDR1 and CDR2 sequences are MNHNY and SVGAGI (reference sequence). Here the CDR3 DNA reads TGTGCCAGCGGGTCTACCCCTGGCAATCAGCCCCAGCATTTT. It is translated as CASGSTPGNQPQHF.

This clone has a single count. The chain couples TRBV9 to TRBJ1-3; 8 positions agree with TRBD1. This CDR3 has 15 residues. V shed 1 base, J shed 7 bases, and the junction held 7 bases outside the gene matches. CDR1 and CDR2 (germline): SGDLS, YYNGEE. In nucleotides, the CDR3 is TGTGCCAGCAGCGTAATGGACAGGGTTGTCAACACCATATATTTT. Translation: CASSVMDRVVNTIYF. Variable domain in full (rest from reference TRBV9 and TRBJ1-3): DSGVTQTPKHLITATGQRVTLRCSPRSGDLSVYWYQQSLDQGLQFLIQYYNGEERAKGNILERFSAQQFPDLHSELNLSSLELGDSALYFCASSVMDRVVNTIYFGEGSWLTVV.

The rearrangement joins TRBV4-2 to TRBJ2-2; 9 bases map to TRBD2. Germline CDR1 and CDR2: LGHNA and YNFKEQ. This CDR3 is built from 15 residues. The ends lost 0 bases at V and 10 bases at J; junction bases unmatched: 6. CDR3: CASSQDGGGEEELFF. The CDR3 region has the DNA TGTGCCAGCAGCCAAGATGGCGGGGGGGAGGAGGAGCTGTTTTTT.

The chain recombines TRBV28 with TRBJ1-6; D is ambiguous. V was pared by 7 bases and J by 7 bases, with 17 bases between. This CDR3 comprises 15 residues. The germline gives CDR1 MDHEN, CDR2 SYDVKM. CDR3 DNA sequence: TGTGCCAGCACCACGTTGTGGGTGCCGAATTCACCCCTCCACTTT. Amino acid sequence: CASTTLWVPNSPLHF. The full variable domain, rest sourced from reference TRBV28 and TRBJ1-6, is DVKVTQSSRYLVKRTGEKVFLECVQDMDHENMFWYRQDPGLGLRLIYFSYDVKMKEKGDIPEGYSVSREKKERFSLILESASTNQTSMYLCASTTLWVPNSPLHFGNGTRLTVT.

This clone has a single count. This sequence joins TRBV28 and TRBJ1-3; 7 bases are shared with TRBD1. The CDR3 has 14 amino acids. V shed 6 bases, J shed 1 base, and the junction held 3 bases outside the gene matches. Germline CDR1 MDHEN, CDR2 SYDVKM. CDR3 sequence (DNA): TGTGCCAGCAGGGACAGGTGGTCTGGAAACACCATATATTTT. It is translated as CASRDRWSGNTIYF.

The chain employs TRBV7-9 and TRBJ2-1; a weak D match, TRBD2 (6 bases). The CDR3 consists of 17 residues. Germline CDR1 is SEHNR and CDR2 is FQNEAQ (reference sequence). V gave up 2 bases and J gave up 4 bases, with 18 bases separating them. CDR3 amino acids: CASSLKVGGGSYNEQFF. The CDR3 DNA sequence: TGTGCCAGCAGCTTAAAGGTGGGGGGAGGATCGTACAATGAGCAGTTCTTC.

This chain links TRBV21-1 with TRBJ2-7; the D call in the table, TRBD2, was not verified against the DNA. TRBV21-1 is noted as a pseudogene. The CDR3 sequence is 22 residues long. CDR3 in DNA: TGTGCCAGCAGCAAAGTTGGGGACCAGGGACTAGCGGGGACCTTCTTATCCTACGAGCAGTACTTC. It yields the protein CASSKVGDQGLAGTFLSYEQYF.

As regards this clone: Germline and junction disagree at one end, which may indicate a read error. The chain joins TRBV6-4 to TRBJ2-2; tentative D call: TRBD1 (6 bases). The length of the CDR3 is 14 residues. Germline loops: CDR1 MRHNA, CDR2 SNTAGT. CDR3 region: CVSSRDTYTGELFF. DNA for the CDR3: TGTGTCAGCAGCCGGGACACCTACACCGGGGAGCTGTTTTTT.

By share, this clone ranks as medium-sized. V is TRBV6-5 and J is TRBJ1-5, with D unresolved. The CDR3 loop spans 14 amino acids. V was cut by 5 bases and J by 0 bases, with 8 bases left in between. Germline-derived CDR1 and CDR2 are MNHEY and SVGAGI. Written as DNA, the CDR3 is TGTGCCAGCAGTATAAGTTTTAGCAATCAGCCCCAGCATTTT. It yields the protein CASSISFSNQPQHF.